What follows are 11 T cell receptor beta chains derived from one specimen sequenced in a study of glioma-infiltrating T cells after dendritic cell vaccination. Measured with immunoSEQ multiplex PCR; TCRdb has only the in-frame clones, and not every one. Among around 97,000 clones, roughly 76% were seen once, and the ten largest hold roughly 12%. Source: blood, taken before dendritic cell vaccination. Receptors were obtained from a human donor with glioblastoma.

In this sample, this clone turned up once. The chain is built from TRBV29-1 and TRBJ2-7, with D possibly being TRBD1 (6 bases). Trimming removed 7 bases from V and 6 bases from J, with 22 bases in between. The germline gives CDR1 SQVTM, CDR2 ANQGSEA. This CDR3 has 14 residues. CDR3 sequence: CSGSPAGQTSEQYF. CDR3 sequence (DNA): TGCAGCGGTTCGCCTGCCGGACAGACCTCCGAGCAGTACTTC.

The CDR3 bases are TGTGCCAGCAGATATGGACAGGGTTATGGCTACACCTTC. It codes for CASRYGQGYGYTF. The rearrangement links TRBV5-6 to TRBJ1-2, with 8 bases that match TRBD1. The CDR3 sequence is 13 residues long. The V gene's germline CDR1 is SGHDT and CDR2 YYEEEE. Unmatched junction bases numbered 5, after V lost 5 bases and J lost 5 bases. The full variable domain, its missing parts supplied by reference TRBV5-6 and TRBJ1-2, is DAGVTQSPTHLIKTRGQQVTLRCSPKSGHDTVSWYQQALGQGPQFIFQYYEEEERQRGNFPDRFSGHQFPNYSSELNVNALLLGDSALYLCASRYGQGYGYTFGSGTRLTVV.

The chain couples TRBV5-1 to TRBJ2-7; 7 bases fit TRBD1. The germline V gene encodes CDR1 SGHRS and CDR2 YFSETQ. The CDR3 has 14 residues. V dropped 3 bases and J dropped 5; count of bases not matched to a gene: 8. The CDR3 protein is CASSSSTGFNEQYF. The CDR3 DNA reads as TGCGCCAGCAGCTCGTCGACAGGGTTTAACGAGCAGTACTTC. The full variable domain, rest sourced from reference TRBV5-1 and TRBJ2-7, is KAGVTQTPRYLIKTRGQQVTLSCSPISGHRSVSWYQQTPGQGLQFLFEYFSETQRNKGNFPGRFSGRQFSNSRSEMNVSTLELGDSALYLCASSSSTGFNEQYFGPGTRLTVT.

The chain recombines TRBV19 with TRBJ1-2; no clear D. In germline, CDR1 is LNHDA, CDR2 SQIVND (reference sequence). V shed 5 bases and J shed 7 bases, with 11 bases lying between them. The CDR3 sequence is 12 residues long. CDR3 sequence: CASSGENAGYTF. The CDR3 DNA reads as TGTGCCAGTAGTGGGGAGAACGCTGGCTACACCTTC.

The sample holds one count of this clone. This rearrangement joins TRBV6-5 to TRBJ2-3, with 9 nucleotides matching TRBD1. The junction had 6 bases not matched to a gene; V was cut back by 6 bases and J by 5 bases. This CDR3 contains 14 residues. Germline-derived CDR1 and CDR2 are MNHEY and SVGAGI. CDR3 residues: CASSEGQGIDTQYF. In nucleotides, the CDR3 is TGTGCCAGCAGCGAGGGACAGGGAATAGATACGCAGTATTTT.

This chain uses TRBV30 with TRBJ2-5; tentative D call: TRBD1 (6 bases). Per germline, CDR1 GTSNPN and CDR2 SVGIG (reference sequence). There are 18 residues in the CDR3. The V end was cut by 3 bases, the J end by 2 bases, with 25 bases between. For the CDR3, the DNA is TGTGCCTGGAGCCCTGCTTCTTTCTCGAAGAGGGGGCAAGAGACCCAGTACTTC. This translates into CAWSPASFSKRGQETQYF. The full variable domain, rest sourced from reference TRBV30 and TRBJ2-5, is SQTIHQWPATLVQPVGSPLSLECTVEGTSNPNLYWYRQAAGRGLQLLFYSVGIGQISSEVPQNLSASRPQDRQFILSSKKLLLSDSGFYLCAWSPASFSKRGQETQYFGPGTRLLVL.

This chain joins TRBV15 and TRBJ1-1; D not certain. Trimming took 4 bases from V and 4 from J, leaving 10 bases between them. This CDR3 region has 13 residues. Germline CDR1 reads LNHNV; CDR2 reads YYDKDF (reference sequence). CDR3 protein: CATSIGKGTEAFF. CDR3 in DNA: TGTGCCACCAGCATCGGGAAGGGCACTGAAGCTTTCTTT.

The V and J genes are TRBV7-2 and TRBJ1-2, with TRBD1 matching 7 bases. The germline CDR1 and CDR2 sequences are SGHTA and FQGNSA. This CDR3 comprises 13 residues. V was pared by 2 bases and J by 8 bases, with 5 bases of the junction left unmatched. CDR3 residues: CASSLTGDRGYTF. CDR3 nucleotide sequence: TGTGCCAGCAGCTTAACAGGGGACCGGGGCTACACCTTC.

The chain joins TRBV4-2 to TRBJ1-2, with 7 bases identical to TRBD1. V was pared by 4 bases and J by 7 bases, with 6 bases of the junction left unmatched. This CDR3 spans 13 amino acids. The germline V gene encodes CDR1 LGHNA and CDR2 YNFKEQ. This chain's CDR3 is CASSPDRVSGYTF. The CDR3 DNA sequence: TGTGCCAGCAGCCCCGACAGGGTATCTGGCTACACCTTC.

This chain uses TRBV30 with TRBJ2-7; the D gene is possibly TRBD2 (5 bases). The CDR3 is made up of 11 amino acids. Germline lookup yields CDR1 GTSNPN and CDR2 SVGIG (reference sequence). V lost 6 bases and J lost 3, with 9 bases in between. CDR3 residues: CACGEIYEQYF. DNA of the CDR3: TGTGCCTGCGGGGAAATCTACGAGCAGTACTTC.

This clone was seen once. The chain carries TRBV19 and TRBJ2-7; the D gene is possibly TRBD1 (6 bases). The V end lost 5 bases, the J end lost 7 bases, and 15 bases lay between the germline ends. CDR1 is LNHDA and CDR2 is SQIVND in the germline V gene (reference sequence). This CDR3 contains 13 residues. In DNA form, the CDR3 reads TGTGCCAGTAGTCAAACGACAGGTGTTGAGCAGTACTTC. This sequence encodes CASSQTTGVEQYF.